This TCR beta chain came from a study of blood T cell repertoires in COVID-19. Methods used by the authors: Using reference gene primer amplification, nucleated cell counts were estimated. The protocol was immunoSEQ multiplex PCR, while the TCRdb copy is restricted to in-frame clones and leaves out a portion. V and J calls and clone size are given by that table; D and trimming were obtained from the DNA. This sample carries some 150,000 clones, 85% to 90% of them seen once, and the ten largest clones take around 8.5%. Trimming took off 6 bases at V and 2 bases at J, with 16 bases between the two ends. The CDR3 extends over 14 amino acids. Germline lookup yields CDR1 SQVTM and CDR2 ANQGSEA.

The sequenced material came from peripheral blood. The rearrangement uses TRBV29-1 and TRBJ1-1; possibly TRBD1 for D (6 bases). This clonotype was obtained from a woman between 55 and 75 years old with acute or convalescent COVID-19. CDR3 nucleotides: TGCAGCGTCGCTAAGGGACACGGAAACACTGAAGCTTTCTTT. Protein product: CSVAKGHGNTEAFF.